This T cell receptor beta chain was captured in a study of regulatory T cells in long-lasting Graves disease. Study in general: The study enrolled newly diagnosed Graves' patients on antithyroid drugs under 3 months.

The CDR3 length is 15 residues. Germline V gene lookup returns CDR1 MGHRA and CDR2 YSYEKL. Trimming took off 0 bases at V and 1 base at J, with 6 bases between the two ends. The TCR beta library used iRepertoire HTBI primers with Arm-PCR amplification of CDR3. TCRdb re-called the multiplex PCR reads with MiXCR, one entry per CDR3 protein. The sample lists 380,000 or so distinct CDR3 sequences, 15% to 20% occurring once. Sample time point: newly diagnosed GD, antithyroid drugs for less than 3 months. The TCR library used RNA extracted from PBMCs. This clonotype has just a few counts. The same data also went into a second study, on T cells in Graves' hyperthyroidism and ophthalmopathy.

The V and J genes are TRBV4-1 and TRBJ1-4; D is unclear. Material: peripheral blood mononuclear cells (PBMCs), obtained at new diagnosis, from a patient treated with antithyroid drugs. This receptor was identified in a woman aged 18-29 years with Graves disease. This chain's CDR3 is CASSQDLRTNEKLFF. The CDR3 DNA reads TGCGCCAGCAGCCAAGATCTACGAACTAATGAAAAACTGTTTTTT.